This passage covers 18 T cell receptor beta chains from one sample sequenced in a study of blood T cell repertoires in COVID-19. Clones were read by immunoSEQ multiplex PCR, and TCRdb kept only the in-frame ones, dropping some. The table shows about 90,000 clones, with more than 80% occurring only once. Material: peripheral blood. These receptors came from a woman in her seventies with acute or convalescent COVID-19.

J is TRBJ2-5 and V is TRBV28; 7 nucleotides match TRBD1. Germline-derived CDR1 and CDR2 are MDHEN and SYDVKM. The J segment lost 4 bases and the V segment lost 7 bases, leaving 12 bases of the junction unmatched. The length of the CDR3 is 15 residues. In DNA, the CDR3 is TGTGCCAGCACTCTGGGGACAGCTCCATCAGAGACCCAGTACTTC. Its protein product is CASTLGTAPSETQYF.

The chain combines TRBV9 with TRBJ1-2; TRBD1 aligns across 9 bases. This CDR3 region has 16 residues. V shed 7 bases, J shed 2 bases, and the junction held 12 bases outside the gene matches. CDR1 SGDLS and CDR2 YYNGEE come from the germline V gene. The DNA for the CDR3 is TGTGCCAGCTGGGGACAGGGTGGGCAAAGGAACTATGGCTACACCTTC. Its translation: CASWGQGGQRNYGYTF.

This clone was observed once. The chain links TRBV7-3 to TRBJ2-2, with 8 bases that match TRBD1. Trimming cost V 1 base and J 6 bases; bases outside gene matches: 13. Per the germline V gene, CDR1 is SGHTA and CDR2 is FQGTGA. The CDR3 has 18 amino acids. The CDR3 coding sequence is TGTGCCAGCAGCTTAATTGGACAGGGTCTGCGCGGCCCCGGGGAGCTGTTTTTT. It is translated as CASSLIGQGLRGPGELFF.

The chain has TRBV6-5 and TRBJ2-4; 8 bases are shared with TRBD1. J gave up 9 bases and V 6 bases, and 13 bases lay outside the gene matches. The CDR3 has 15 amino acids. Germline V gene sequence: CDR1 MNHEY, CDR2 SVGAGI. The CDR3 is CASRSGTGPSGIQYF. CDR3 DNA: TGTGCCAGCAGATCCGGGACAGGCCCTTCTGGCATTCAGTACTTC.

This clone has a handful of counts. V is TRBV28 and J is TRBJ2-1, with D possibly being TRBD2 (6 bases). CDR3 length: 17 residues. From germline, CDR1 is MDHEN and CDR2 SYDVKM. Trimming took 4 bases from V and 8 from J, leaving 24 bases between them. This chain's CDR3 is CASSSLSTSPINYEQFF. CDR3 bases: TGTGCCAGCAGTTCACTATCGACTAGTCCGATCAATTATGAGCAGTTCTTC.

This chain links TRBV4-2 with TRBJ2-1; D is undetermined. The CDR3 sequence is 12 residues long. V lost 4 bases and J 9 bases, leaving 10 bases between the germline ends. CDR1 and CDR2 (germline): LGHNA, YNFKEQ. The CDR3 DNA is TGTGCCAGCAGCCCCACTACCGGTGAGCAGTTCTTC. Translating gives CASSPTTGEQFF.

The chain uses TRBV6-5 and TRBJ1-5; D is perhaps TRBD1 (6 bases). Trimming took off 5 bases at V and 9 bases at J, with 14 bases between the two ends. Germline values: CDR1 MNHEY, CDR2 SVGAGI. The CDR3 totals 13 residues. The CDR3 loop reads CASSQSGDSPQHF. CDR3 in DNA: TGTGCCAGCAGTCAATCAGGGGATTCGCCCCAGCATTTT.

The V and J genes are TRBV27 and TRBJ2-7; D gene ambiguous. Trimming pared 5 bases from V and 2 bases from J, leaving 13 bases between. There are 14 residues in the CDR3. Germline V gene lookup returns CDR1 MNHEY and CDR2 SMNVEV (reference sequence). The CDR3 sequence: CASSPRYGPYEQYF. The CDR3 DNA sequence: TGTGCCAGCAGTCCCAGGTATGGGCCCTACGAGCAGTACTTC.

V is TRBV7-2 and J is TRBJ2-1; 9 bases line up with TRBD2. The J segment lost 6 bases and the V segment lost 5 bases, leaving 5 bases of the junction unmatched. This CDR3 is 14 amino acids long. Germline V gives CDR1 SGHTA, CDR2 FQGNSA. CDR3 nucleotide sequence: TGTGCCAGCAGCACTCAAGCGGGGGGCAATGAGCAGTTCTTC. Its protein is CASSTQAGGNEQFF.

The chain couples TRBV2 to TRBJ1-2; TRBD1 agrees at 7 bases. The junction had 7 bases not matched to a gene; V was cut back by 2 bases and J by 4 bases. This CDR3 region has 15 residues. Germline CDR1 SNHLY, CDR2 FYNNEI. The CDR3 is CASSEPGQWRYGYTF. CDR3 DNA sequence: TGTGCCAGCAGTGAACCGGGACAGTGGCGCTATGGCTACACCTTC.

The chain uses TRBV20-1 and TRBJ2-1, with 11 bases lining up with TRBD2. V lost 3 bases and J lost 8; bases outside the gene matches: 12. From germline, CDR1 is DFQATT and CDR2 SNEGSKA (reference sequence). The CDR3 contains 16 residues. This chain's CDR3 is CSASDTLAGVLYEQFF. CDR3 nucleotides: TGCAGTGCTAGTGACACACTAGCGGGAGTACTTTATGAGCAGTTCTTC.

The genes are TRBV19 and TRBJ2-7; TRBD1 might be the D (5 bases). The CDR3 has 14 residues. Deletions cut 4 bases from V and 5 bases from J, with 15 bases between. In germline, CDR1 is LNHDA, CDR2 SQIVND (reference sequence). CDR3 nucleotide sequence: TGTGCCAGTAGTACGGGTATACAGGTCCACGAGCAGTACTTC. Its translation: CASSTGIQVHEQYF.

The chain couples TRBV4-2 to TRBJ1-6; 9 bases fit TRBD1. The ends lost 0 bases at V and 16 bases at J; junction bases unmatched: 7. Germline CDR1 is LGHNA and CDR2 is YNFKEQ. The CDR3 extends over 14 amino acids. The CDR3 here is CASSQDLTGGRLHF. As DNA, the CDR3 is TGTGCCAGCAGCCAAGATCTAACAGGGGGCAGGCTCCACTTT.

This rearrangement joins TRBV6-4 to TRBJ2-1; 7 positions match TRBD1. With 4 bases clipped from V and 6 bases from J, the junction kept 6 bases outside the gene matches. CDR1 MRHNA and CDR2 SNTAGT come from the germline V gene. This CDR3 has 14 amino acids. The CDR3 sequence: CASSVAGGRNEQFF. CDR3 DNA: TGTGCCAGCAGTGTGGCAGGGGGTCGCAATGAGCAGTTCTTC.

The chain links TRBV4-1 to TRBJ1-4; perhaps TRBD1 as D (5 bases). The length of the CDR3 is 15 residues. The ends were cut back, 1 base at V and 5 bases at J, with 11 bases in the middle. The germline gives CDR1 MGHRA, CDR2 YSYEKL. The CDR3 is CASSQGQTQNEKLFF. In DNA form, the CDR3 reads TGCGCCAGCAGCCAAGGACAGACCCAAAATGAAAAACTGTTTTTT.

The genes are TRBV2 and TRBJ2-7; the D gene is possibly TRBD2 (5 bases). The V end lost 5 bases, the J end lost 2 bases, and 19 bases lay between the germline ends. Germline V CDR1 and CDR2: SNHLY, FYNNEI. This CDR3 is 16 amino acids long. The CDR3 loop is CASSLEAALGPYEQYF. In nucleotides, the CDR3 is TGTGCCAGCAGTTTGGAGGCGGCACTTGGGCCCTACGAGCAGTACTTC.

The V and J genes are TRBV7-2 and TRBJ1-6; 8 bases match TRBD1. V dropped 3 bases and J dropped 9; count of bases not matched to a gene: 10. The length of the CDR3 is 16 residues. The germline CDR1 and CDR2 sequences are SGHTA and FQGNSA. Here the CDR3 DNA reads TGTGCCAGCAGCTTCTTCTTCGACAGGGGTGGTTCACCCCTCCACTTT. Its translation is CASSFFFDRGGSPLHF.

The chain uses TRBV3-1 (or the pseudogene TRBV3-2) and TRBJ1-2; maybe TRBD1 (6 bases). CDR1 is LGHDT, CDR2 YNNKEL, per germline (reference sequence). Trimming cost V 0 bases and J 4 bases, with 9 bases left between them. This CDR3 region has 14 residues. The CDR3 reads CASSQDTGSYGYTF. The CDR3 region has the DNA TGTGCCAGCAGCCAAGATACAGGGAGCTATGGCTACACCTTC.